This is a list of T cell receptor beta chains from one sample in a study of blood T cell repertoires in COVID-19. Only in-frame clones appear in the TCRdb table, and some are missing; sequencing was by immunoSEQ multiplex PCR. The data hold about 110,000 clones, with about 85% observed a single time. Sample: peripheral blood. These receptors were obtained from a human donor in a cohort sampled during active COVID-19. The CDR3 runs from the conserved cysteine through the conserved F or W. A D gene is named only where the DNA matches it firmly. Size is omitted from some rows. Given values are once, few, many or a class for expanded clones.

once	TRBD1	TRBV29-1	TRBJ2-7	CSVAGTGTLYEQYF	TGCAGCGTGGCCGGGACAGGGACCCTCTACGAGCAGTACTTC
.	.	TRBV4-2	TRBJ1-5	CASSQERGGQPQHF	TGTGCCAGCAGCCAAGAAAGAGGGGGTCAGCCCCAGCATTTT
.	TRBD2	TRBV7-6	TRBJ2-7	CASSLRSSGQIYEQYF	TGTGCCAGCAGCTTAAGAAGTAGCGGGCAAATATACGAGCAGTACTTC
.	TRBD1	TRBV5-1	TRBJ1-4	CASSLAGTGNEKLFF	TGCGCCAGCAGCTTGGCCGGGACAGGGAATGAAAAACTGTTTTTT
.	TRBD1	TRBV28	TRBJ2-1	CASSLPGTGGVVYNEQFF	TGTGCCAGCAGTTTACCCGGGACAGGGGGTGTCGTTTACAATGAGCAGTTCTTC
.	TRBD2	TRBV24-1	TRBJ2-1	CATSDPTSGRLSEQFF	TGTGCCACCAGTGATCCAACTAGCGGGAGATTAAGTGAGCAGTTCTTC
.	.	TRBV28	TRBJ2-7	CASSLFQVPYEQYF	TGTGCCAGCAGTTTGTTCCAGGTGCCCTACGAGCAGTACTTC
.	.	TRBV19	TRBJ1-4	CASSDSATNEKLFF	TGTGCCAGTAGTGACAGTGCAACTAATGAAAAACTGTTTTTT
.	.	TRBV6-1	TRBJ1-3	CASSESYGSGNTIYF	TGTGCCAGCAGTGAATCTTACGGCTCTGGAAACACCATATATTTT
.	TRBD1	TRBV6-2/TRBV6-3	TRBJ1-1	CASSTDRGTEAFF	TGTGCCAGCAGTACCGACAGGGGCACTGAAGCTTTCTTT
.	.	TRBV5-1	TRBJ1-4	CASSLRGQDNEKLFF	TGCGCCAGCAGCTTAAGGGGCCAGGATAATGAAAAACTGTTTTTT
.	.	TRBV28	TRBJ1-4	CASSPPGGYSTNEKLFF	TGTGCCAGCAGTCCACCGGGAGGCTACTCAACTAATGAAAAACTGTTTTTT
.	.	TRBV18	TRBJ1-2	CASSPSKDYGYTF	TGTGCCAGCTCCCCTAGTAAGGACTATGGCTACACCTTC
.	TRBD2	TRBV3-1/TRBV3-2	TRBJ2-7	CASSHPGLAGTYEQYF	TGTGCCAGCAGCCACCCGGGACTAGCGGGAACCTACGAGCAGTACTTC
.	.	TRBV5-1	TRBJ2-3	CASSYGSSTDTQYF	TGCGCCAGCAGCTACGGTTCTAGCACAGATACGCAGTATTTT
.	TRBD1	TRBV18	TRBJ1-1	CASSPTRTGIMNTEAFF	TGTGCCAGCTCACCTACCCGGACAGGTATCATGAACACTGAAGCTTTCTTT
.	.	TRBV7-9	TRBJ2-7	CASSRDSLFPYEQYF	TGTGCCAGCAGCCGCGACAGTCTTTTCCCCTACGAGCAGTACTTC
.	.	TRBV10-3	TRBJ1-2	CAIRGLQGNYGYTF	TGTGCCATCAGGGGCCTACAGGGTAACTATGGCTACACCTTC
.	TRBD2	TRBV9	TRBJ2-1	CASSDLAGGIYEQFF	TGTGCCAGCAGCGATCTAGCGGGGGGGATCTATGAGCAGTTCTTC
once	.	TRBV19	TRBJ2-7	CASSPLNPSQGRPGIEQYF	TGTGCCAGTAGTCCCCTAAACCCGTCCCAGGGGCGCCCAGGAATCGAGCAGTACTTC
.	TRBD1	TRBV7-2	TRBJ1-2	CASSPGTANYGYTF	TGTGCCAGCAGCCCCGGGACAGCTAACTATGGCTACACCTTC
.	TRBD1	TRBV12-3/TRBV12-4	TRBJ1-1	CASSYYRGEAFF	TGTGCCAGCAGTTACTACAGGGGTGAAGCTTTCTTT
.	.	TRBV6-1	TRBJ1-5	CASSERGQNQPQHF	TGTGCCAGCAGTGAACGTGGCCAGAATCAGCCCCAGCATTTT
.	TRBD1	TRBV7-3	TRBJ2-1	CASSSRGDSGNEQFF	TGTGCCAGCAGCTCCCGAGGGGACAGCGGCAATGAGCAGTTCTTC
.	.	TRBV30	TRBJ1-2	CAWTQTPTNYGYTF	TGTGCCTGGACCCAGACACCAACTAACTATGGCTACACCTTC
.	TRBD1	TRBV5-1	TRBJ1-2	CASSLGTGIYGYTF	TGCGCCAGCAGCTTGGGGACAGGGATCTATGGCTACACCTTC
.	.	TRBV11-1	TRBJ2-5	CASSRTGLETQYF	TGTGCCAGCAGCCGTACGGGGTTAGAGACCCAGTACTTC
.	.	TRBV6-6	TRBJ1-4	CASSYLGEGSEKLFF	TGTGCCAGCAGTTACCTGGGGGAGGGTAGTGAAAAACTGTTTTTT
.	TRBD2	TRBV6-2/TRBV6-3	TRBJ2-1	CASSFNPRGAGSYNEQFF	TGTGCCAGCAGTTTCAACCCCCGGGGAGCGGGGTCCTACAATGAGCAGTTCTTC
.	.	TRBV18	TRBJ1-3	CASSPPALTGNTIYF	TGTGCCAGCTCACCACCGGCTCTTACTGGAAACACCATATATTTT
.	TRBD1	TRBV6-5	TRBJ2-7	CASRDRNTYEQYF	TGTGCCAGCAGGGACAGGAATACTTACGAGCAGTACTTC
many	TRBD2	TRBV19	TRBJ2-7	CASSTTWTSPYEQYF	TGTGCCAGTAGTACGACCTGGACTAGCCCCTACGAGCAGTACTTC
.	TRBD2	TRBV9	TRBJ2-7	CASSVGLAGEGEQYF	TGTGCCAGCAGCGTGGGACTAGCGGGAGAGGGCGAGCAGTACTTC
.	.	TRBV2	TRBJ1-1	CASSLYQSETEAFF	TGTGCCAGCAGTCTATATCAATCTGAAACTGAAGCTTTCTTT
.	TRBD2	TRBV7-2	TRBJ2-7	CASSQSGTSGGMTYEQYF	TGTGCCAGCAGCCAATCCGGGACTAGCGGGGGCATGACCTACGAGCAGTACTTC
.	TRBD2	TRBV15	TRBJ2-7	CATSARTSKNYEQYF	TGTGCCACCAGCGCTCGGACTAGCAAGAACTACGAGCAGTACTTC
.	.	TRBV9	TRBJ1-1	CASSPWTVDNTEAFF	TGTGCCAGCAGCCCTTGGACAGTAGACAACACTGAAGCTTTCTTT
.	TRBD1	TRBV27	TRBJ1-1	CASTRTFIQGPNTEAFF	TGTGCCAGCACCCGAACCTTTATACAGGGGCCGAACACTGAAGCTTTCTTT
.	TRBD1	TRBV19	TRBJ2-2	CASRAGTGVTGELFF	TGTGCCAGTAGGGCCGGGACAGGGGTCACCGGGGAGCTGTTTTTT
.	.	TRBV2	TRBJ1-6	CASSENSGTRDSPLHF	TGTGCCAGCAGTGAGAATTCCGGGACAAGAGATTCACCCCTCCACTTT
.	TRBD2	TRBV13	TRBJ2-3	CASSPSGGGTDTQYF	TGTGCCAGCAGCCCCTCGGGAGGTGGCACAGATACGCAGTATTTT
once	.	TRBV6-6	TRBJ2-5	CASSYSIASEETQYF	TGTGCCAGCAGTTACTCGATTGCTAGCGAAGAGACCCAGTACTTC
.	.	TRBV2	TRBJ1-1	CASNTFSLNTEAFF	TGTGCCAGCAACACGTTCTCCTTGAACACTGAAGCTTTCTTT
.	.	TRBV19	TRBJ2-2	CASSMGAGAGTGELFF	TGTGCCAGTAGTATGGGCGCGGGGGCCGGCACCGGGGAGCTGTTTTTT
.	TRBD1	TRBV7-3	TRBJ2-5	CASSPVPGQGSLETQYF	TGTGCCAGCAGCCCAGTTCCGGGACAGGGAAGTTTGGAGACCCAGTACTTC
.	.	TRBV12-3/TRBV12-4	TRBJ2-6	CASMASGANVLTF	TGTGCCAGCATGGCTTCTGGGGCCAACGTCCTGACTTTC
few	TRBD2	TRBV6-1	TRBJ2-3	CASSETGTSGSDTQYF	TGTGCCAGCAGTGAAACCGGGACTAGCGGCTCAGATACGCAGTATTTT
.	.	TRBV19	TRBJ1-6	CASTPEAPGGSPLHF	TGTGCCAGTACCCCTGAGGCCCCGGGGGGTTCACCCCTCCACTTT
.	.	TRBV27	TRBJ1-1	CASSPRDRFEAFF	TGTGCCAGCAGTCCTCGCGACAGGTTTGAAGCTTTCTTT
.	TRBD1	TRBV23-1	TRBJ1-1	CASSQRDRGTEAFF	TGCGCCAGCAGTCAGAGAGACAGGGGCACTGAAGCTTTCTTT
.	TRBD1	TRBV7-2	TRBJ2-1	CASSLRTGGLSYNEQFF	TGTGCCAGCAGCTTAAGGACAGGGGGGTTGTCCTACAATGAGCAGTTCTTC
.	.	TRBV23-1	TRBJ2-6	CASRLRGGSKAGANVLTF	TGCGCCAGCAGGTTGAGGGGGGGCAGCAAGGCTGGGGCCAACGTCCTGACTTTC
.	.	TRBV30	TRBJ2-1	CALETSYNEQFF	TGTGCCTTGGAGACCTCCTACAATGAGCAGTTCTTC
.	TRBD1	TRBV3-1/TRBV3-2	TRBJ1-4	CASSQSQGGSEKLFF	TGTGCCAGCAGCCAATCACAGGGGGGAAGTGAAAAACTGTTTTTT
.	TRBD1	TRBV4-3	TRBJ1-5	CASSQDPPGTVSNQPQHF	TGCGCCAGCAGCCAAGATCCCCCGGGGACAGTTAGCAATCAGCCCCAGCATTTT
.	.	TRBV7-8	TRBJ2-7	CASSASGLGLYEQYF	TGTGCCAGCAGCGCGTCCGGTCTGGGGCTCTACGAGCAGTACTTC
.	TRBD2	TRBV5-1	TRBJ2-5	CASSFSGGQQETQYF	TGCGCCAGCAGCTTTAGCGGGGGGCAACAAGAGACCCAGTACTTC
.	.	TRBV21-1	TRBJ1-2	CASSKPEGAEYGYTF	TGTGCCAGCAGCAAACCAGAGGGGGCGGAATATGGCTACACCTTC
.	TRBD2	TRBV19	TRBJ2-3	CASCSGETDTQYF	TGTGCCAGTTGTAGCGGGGAAACAGATACGCAGTATTTT